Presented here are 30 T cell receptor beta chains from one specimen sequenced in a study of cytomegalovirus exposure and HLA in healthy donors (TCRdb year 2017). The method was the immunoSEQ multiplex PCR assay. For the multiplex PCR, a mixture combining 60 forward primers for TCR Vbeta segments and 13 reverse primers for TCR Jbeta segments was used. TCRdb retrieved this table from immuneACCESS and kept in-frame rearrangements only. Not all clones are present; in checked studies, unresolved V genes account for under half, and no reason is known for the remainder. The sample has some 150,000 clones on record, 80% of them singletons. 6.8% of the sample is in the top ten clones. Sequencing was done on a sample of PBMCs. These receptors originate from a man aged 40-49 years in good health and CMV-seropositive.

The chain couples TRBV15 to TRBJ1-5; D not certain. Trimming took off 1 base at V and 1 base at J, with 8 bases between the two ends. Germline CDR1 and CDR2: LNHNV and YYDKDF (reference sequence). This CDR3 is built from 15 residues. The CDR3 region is CATSRVAQSNQPQHF. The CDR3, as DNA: TGTGCCACCAGCAGAGTCGCCCAGAGCAATCAGCCCCAGCATTTT.

CDR3 loop: CASSSRFGTNYEQYF. DNA for the CDR3: TGTGCCAGCAGCTCCCGATTCGGGACAAACTACGAGCAGTACTTC. The chain joins TRBV7-2 to TRBJ2-7; TRBD1 might be the D (6 bases). The CDR3 has 15 residues. V shed 4 bases and J shed 3 bases, with 16 bases lying between them. In germline, CDR1 is SGHTA, CDR2 FQGNSA.

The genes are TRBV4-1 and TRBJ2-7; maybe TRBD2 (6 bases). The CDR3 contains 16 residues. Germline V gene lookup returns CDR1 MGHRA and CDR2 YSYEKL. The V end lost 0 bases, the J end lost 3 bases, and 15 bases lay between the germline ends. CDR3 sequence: CASSQDQTSLDYEQYF. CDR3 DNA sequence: TGCGCCAGCAGCCAAGATCAGACTAGTCTAGACTACGAGCAGTACTTC.

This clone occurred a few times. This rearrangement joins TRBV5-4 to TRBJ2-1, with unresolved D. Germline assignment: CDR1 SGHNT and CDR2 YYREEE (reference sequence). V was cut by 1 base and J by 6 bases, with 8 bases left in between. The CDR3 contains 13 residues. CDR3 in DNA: TGTGCCAGCAGCTTGTCTTCCGTCAATGAGCAGTTCTTC. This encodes CASSLSSVNEQFF.

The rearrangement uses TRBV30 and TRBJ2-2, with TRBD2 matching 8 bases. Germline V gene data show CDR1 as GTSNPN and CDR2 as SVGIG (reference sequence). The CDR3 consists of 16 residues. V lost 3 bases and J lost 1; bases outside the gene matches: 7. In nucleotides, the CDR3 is TGTGCCTGGAGCGGTTTAGCGGGATTGAACACCGGGGAGCTGTTTTTT. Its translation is CAWSGLAGLNTGELFF.

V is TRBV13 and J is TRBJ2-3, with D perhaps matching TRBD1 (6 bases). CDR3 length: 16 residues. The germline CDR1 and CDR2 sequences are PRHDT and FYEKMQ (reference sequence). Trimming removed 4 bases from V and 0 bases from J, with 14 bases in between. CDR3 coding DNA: TGTGCCAGCAGCTACTTGACAGGAGCTAGCACAGATACGCAGTATTTT. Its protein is CASSYLTGASTDTQYF.

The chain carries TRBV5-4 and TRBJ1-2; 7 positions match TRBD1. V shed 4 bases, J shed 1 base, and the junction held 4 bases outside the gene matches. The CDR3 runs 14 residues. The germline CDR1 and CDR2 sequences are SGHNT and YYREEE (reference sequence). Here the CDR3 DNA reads TGTGCCAGCAGCCCCCAGGGGGTTAACTATGGCTACACCTTC. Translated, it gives CASSPQGVNYGYTF.

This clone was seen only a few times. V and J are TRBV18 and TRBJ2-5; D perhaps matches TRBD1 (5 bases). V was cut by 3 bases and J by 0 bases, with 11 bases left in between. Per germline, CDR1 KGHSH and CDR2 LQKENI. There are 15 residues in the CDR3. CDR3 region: CASSPSGNYQETQYF. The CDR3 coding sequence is TGTGCCAGCTCACCTTCAGGGAACTACCAAGAGACCCAGTACTTC.

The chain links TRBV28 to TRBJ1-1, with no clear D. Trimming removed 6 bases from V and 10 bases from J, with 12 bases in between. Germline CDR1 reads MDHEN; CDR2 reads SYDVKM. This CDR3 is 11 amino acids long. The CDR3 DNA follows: TGTGCCAGCAGGGCCCGAATTGGAGCTTTCTTT. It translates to CASRARIGAFF. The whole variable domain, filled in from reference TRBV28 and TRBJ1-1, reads DVKVTQSSRYLVKRTGEKVFLECVQDMDHENMFWYRQDPGLGLRLIYFSYDVKMKEKGDIPEGYSVSREKKERFSLILESASTNQTSMYLCASRARIGAFFGQGTRLTVV.

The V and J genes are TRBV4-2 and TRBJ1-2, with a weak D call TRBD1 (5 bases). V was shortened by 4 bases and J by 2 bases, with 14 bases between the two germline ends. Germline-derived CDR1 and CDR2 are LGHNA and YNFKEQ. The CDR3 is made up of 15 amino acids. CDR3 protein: CASSRGGRANYGYTF. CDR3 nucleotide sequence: TGTGCCAGCAGCCGGGGGGGGAGGGCCAACTATGGCTACACCTTC.

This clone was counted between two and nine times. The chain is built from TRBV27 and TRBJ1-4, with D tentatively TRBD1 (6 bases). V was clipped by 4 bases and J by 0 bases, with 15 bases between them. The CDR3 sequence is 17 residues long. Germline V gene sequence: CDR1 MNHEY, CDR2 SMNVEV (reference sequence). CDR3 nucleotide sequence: TGTGCCAGCAGTTCTGGGGGGGGGCCATCAACTAATGAAAAACTGTTTTTT. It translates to CASSSGGGPSTNEKLFF.

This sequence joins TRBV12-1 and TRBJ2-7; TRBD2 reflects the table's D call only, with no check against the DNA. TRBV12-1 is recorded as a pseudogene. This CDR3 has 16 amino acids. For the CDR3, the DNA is TGTGCCAGCAGCTCGATTCCTAGCGGGAGATCCTACGAGCAGTACTTC. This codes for CASSSIPSGRSYEQYF.

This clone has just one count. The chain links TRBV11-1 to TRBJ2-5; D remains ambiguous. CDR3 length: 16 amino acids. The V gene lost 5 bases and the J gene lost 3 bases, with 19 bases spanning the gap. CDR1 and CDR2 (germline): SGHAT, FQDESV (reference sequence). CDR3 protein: CASSLGLASNKETQYF. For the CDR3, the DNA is TGTGCCAGCAGCCTGGGCCTGGCCTCAAATAAAGAGACCCAGTACTTC. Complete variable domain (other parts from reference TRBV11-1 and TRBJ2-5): EAEVAQSPRYKITEKSQAVAFWCDPISGHATLYWYRQILGQGPELLVQFQDESVVDDSQLPKDRFSAERLKGVDSTLKIQPAELGDSAMYLCASSLGLASNKETQYFGPGTRLLVL.

CDR3 nucleotides: TGTGCCAGCAGCCAACGCCCATCTGGTGAGGGCAATCAGCCCCAGCATTTT. Translated, it gives CASSQRPSGEGNQPQHF. This chain links TRBV4-2 with TRBJ1-5, with D unclear. The CDR3 loop spans 17 amino acids. V shed 2 bases and J shed 2 bases, with 16 bases lying between them. From germline, CDR1 is LGHNA and CDR2 YNFKEQ.

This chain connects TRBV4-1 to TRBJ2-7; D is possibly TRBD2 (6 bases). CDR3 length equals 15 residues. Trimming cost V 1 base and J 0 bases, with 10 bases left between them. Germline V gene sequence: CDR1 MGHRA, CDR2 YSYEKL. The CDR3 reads CASSQAGGSSYEQYF. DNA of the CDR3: TGCGCCAGCAGCCAAGCTGGAGGGAGCTCCTACGAGCAGTACTTC.

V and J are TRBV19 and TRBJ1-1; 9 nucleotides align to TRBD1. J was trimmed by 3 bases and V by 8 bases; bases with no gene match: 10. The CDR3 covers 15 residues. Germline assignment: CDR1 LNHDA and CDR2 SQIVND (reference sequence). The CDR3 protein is CASLDRGARYTEAFF. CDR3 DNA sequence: TGTGCCAGTCTCGACAGGGGGGCGCGGTACACTGAAGCTTTCTTT.

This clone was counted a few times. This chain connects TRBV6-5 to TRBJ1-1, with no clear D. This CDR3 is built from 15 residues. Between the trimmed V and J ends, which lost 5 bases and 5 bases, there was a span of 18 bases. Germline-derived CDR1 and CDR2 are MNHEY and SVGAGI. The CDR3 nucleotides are TGTGCCAGCAGTCCTACACACGTAATGGAGACTGAAGCTTTCTTT. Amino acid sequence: CASSPTHVMETEAFF.

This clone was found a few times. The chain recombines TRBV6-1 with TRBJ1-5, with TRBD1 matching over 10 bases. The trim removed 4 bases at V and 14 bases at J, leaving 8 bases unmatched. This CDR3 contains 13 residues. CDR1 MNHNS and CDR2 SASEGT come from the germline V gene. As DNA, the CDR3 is TGTGCCAGCAGTGCCTTGGACAGGGGGTCTAAGCATTTT. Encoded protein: CASSALDRGSKHF.

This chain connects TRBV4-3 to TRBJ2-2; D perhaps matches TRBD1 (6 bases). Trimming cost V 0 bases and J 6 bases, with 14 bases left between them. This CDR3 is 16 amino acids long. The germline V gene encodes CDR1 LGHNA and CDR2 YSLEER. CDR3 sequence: CASSQDWAGVSGELFF. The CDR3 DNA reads TGCGCCAGCAGCCAAGATTGGGCAGGGGTTTCCGGGGAGCTGTTTTTT.

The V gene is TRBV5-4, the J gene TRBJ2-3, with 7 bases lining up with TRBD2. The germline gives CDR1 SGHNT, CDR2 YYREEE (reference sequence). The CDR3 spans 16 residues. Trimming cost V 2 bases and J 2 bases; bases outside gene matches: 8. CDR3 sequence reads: CASSFPQRGVTDTQYF. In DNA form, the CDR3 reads TGTGCCAGCAGCTTTCCCCAACGGGGGGTCACAGATACGCAGTATTTT.

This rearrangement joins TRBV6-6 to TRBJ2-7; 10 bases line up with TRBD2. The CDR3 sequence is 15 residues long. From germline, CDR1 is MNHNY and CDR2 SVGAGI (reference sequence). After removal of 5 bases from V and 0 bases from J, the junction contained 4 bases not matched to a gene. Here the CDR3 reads CASSISGRSSYEQYF. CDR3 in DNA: TGTGCCAGCAGTATTAGCGGGAGGAGCTCCTACGAGCAGTACTTC.

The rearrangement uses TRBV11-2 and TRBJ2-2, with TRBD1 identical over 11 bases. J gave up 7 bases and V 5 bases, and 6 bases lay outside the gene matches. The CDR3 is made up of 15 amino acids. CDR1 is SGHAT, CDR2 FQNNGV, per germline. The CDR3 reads CASSPRTGGVGELFF. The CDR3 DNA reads TGTGCCAGCAGCCCACGGACAGGGGGCGTCGGGGAGCTGTTTTTT.

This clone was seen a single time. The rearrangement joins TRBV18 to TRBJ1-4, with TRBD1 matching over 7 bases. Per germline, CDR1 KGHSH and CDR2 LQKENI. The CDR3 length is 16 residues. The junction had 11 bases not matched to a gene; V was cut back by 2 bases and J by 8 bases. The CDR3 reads CASSPRRGQTGEKLFF. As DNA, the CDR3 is TGTGCCAGCTCACCAAGGAGGGGGCAAACGGGCGAAAAACTGTTTTTT.

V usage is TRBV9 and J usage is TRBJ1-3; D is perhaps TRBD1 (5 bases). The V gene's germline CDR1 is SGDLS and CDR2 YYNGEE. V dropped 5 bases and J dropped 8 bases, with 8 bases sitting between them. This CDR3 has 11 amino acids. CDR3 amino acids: CASRGEDTIYF. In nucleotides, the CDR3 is TGTGCCAGCAGAGGGGAAGACACCATATATTTT.

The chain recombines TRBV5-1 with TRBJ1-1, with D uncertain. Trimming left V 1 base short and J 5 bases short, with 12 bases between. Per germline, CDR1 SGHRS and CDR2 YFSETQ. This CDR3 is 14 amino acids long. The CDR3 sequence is CASSLWGGSTEAFF. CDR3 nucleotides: TGCGCCAGCAGCTTGTGGGGTGGGAGTACTGAAGCTTTCTTT. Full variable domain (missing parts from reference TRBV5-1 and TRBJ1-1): KAGVTQTPRYLIKTRGQQVTLSCSPISGHRSVSWYQQTPGQGLQFLFEYFSETQRNKGNFPGRFSGRQFSNSRSEMNVSTLELGDSALYLCASSLWGGSTEAFFGQGTRLTVV.

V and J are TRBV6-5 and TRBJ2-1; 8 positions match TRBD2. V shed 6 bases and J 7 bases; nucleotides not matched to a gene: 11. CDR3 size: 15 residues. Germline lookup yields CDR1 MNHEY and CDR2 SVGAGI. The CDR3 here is CASSPAGGPNNEQFF. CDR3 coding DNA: TGTGCCAGCAGCCCCGCGGGGGGCCCCAATAATGAGCAGTTCTTC.

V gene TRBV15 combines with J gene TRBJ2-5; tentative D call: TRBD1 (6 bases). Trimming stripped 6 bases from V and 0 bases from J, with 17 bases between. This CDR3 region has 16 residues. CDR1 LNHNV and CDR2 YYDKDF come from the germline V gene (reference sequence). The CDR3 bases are TGTGCCACCAGTAGCTCCCCTAGACAGGACCAAGAGACCCAGTACTTC. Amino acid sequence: CATSSSPRQDQETQYF.

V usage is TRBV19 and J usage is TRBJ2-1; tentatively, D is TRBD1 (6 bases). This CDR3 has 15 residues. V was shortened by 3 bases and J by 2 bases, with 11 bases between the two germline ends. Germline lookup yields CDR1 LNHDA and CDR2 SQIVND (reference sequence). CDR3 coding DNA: TGTGCCAGTAGTATTTGGGGGACACCCTACAATGAGCAGTTCTTC. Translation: CASSIWGTPYNEQFF.

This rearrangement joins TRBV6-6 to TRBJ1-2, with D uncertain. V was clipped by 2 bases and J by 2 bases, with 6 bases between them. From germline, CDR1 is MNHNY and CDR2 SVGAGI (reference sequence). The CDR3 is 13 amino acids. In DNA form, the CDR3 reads TGTGCCAGCAGTTACGACGGGAACTATGGCTACACCTTC. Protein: CASSYDGNYGYTF.

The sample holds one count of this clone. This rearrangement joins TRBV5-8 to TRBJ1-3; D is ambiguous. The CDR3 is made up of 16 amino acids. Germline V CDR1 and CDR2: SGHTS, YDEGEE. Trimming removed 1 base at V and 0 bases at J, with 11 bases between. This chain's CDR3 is CASSLLAMSSGNTIYF. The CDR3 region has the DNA TGTGCCAGCAGCTTGCTCGCTATGAGCTCTGGAAACACCATATATTTT.